This TCR beta chain was documented in a study of response to subunit inactivated influenza vaccine. This clonotype showed up just a few times. TCRdb processed the RT-PCR reads anew with MiXCR; each CDR3 protein has one entry. The repertoire holds around 490,000 distinct CDR3 sequences, with 7.6% as singletons. Germline CDR1 and CDR2: SQVTM and ANQGSEA. Trimming took 6 bases from V and 7 from J; bases not matched to a gene: 9. This CDR3 has 15 amino acids. The V gene is TRBV29-1, the J gene TRBJ2-2; 12 nucleotides match TRBD1. The TCR comes from a man aged 45 to 75 who received an inactivated influenza vaccine. The input for sequencing was PBMCs from blood, taken around 25 months after vaccination. CDR3 in amino acids: CSVPRDRGRSGELFF. In DNA form, the CDR3 reads TGCAGCGTGCCCCGGGACAGGGGGCGTAGCGGGGAGCTGTTTTTT.